This T cell receptor beta chain was retrieved from a study of cytomegalovirus exposure and HLA in healthy donors (dated by TCRdb to about 2017). For the study in its entirety: An earlier analysis of 587 of the donors reported 276 Gb of sequence data and around 110 million unique TCR beta sequences obtained from some 200 million T cells. Donor age, sex, ethnicity and CMV serostatus were compiled together with the repertoire data. High-throughput TCR immunosequencing, statistical association of individual TCRs with disease status, and machine learning were combined to predict cytomegalovirus infection status. On average, around 240,000 unique TCR beta nucleotide sequences were sequenced per donor among a few hundred genotyped donors of the cohort, with roughly 19% of those sequences being non-productive. Class I and class II HLA loci were covered by the typing at four-digit resolution. An early release that covered roughly 600 HLA-typed donors contained about 290 gigabases of sequencing data and 70 million to 100 million unique TCR sequences. Every repertoire in the discovery cohort had been generated on one and the same sequencing platform. Of the roughly 410 genotyped donors, less than 85% were placed in the genetic ancestry cluster associated with self-reported Caucasian donors. Typing coverage differed by locus: A, B, C, DRB1 and DQB1 were typed in about 620-630 donors, DQA1 in 522, DPA1 in 600 to 610, and DPB1 in just under 490. A later genetic analysis used genome-wide SNP genotypes for about 65% of the roughly 670 donors, treating that subset as a discovery cohort. To study patterns of TCR occurrence, a later analysis re-analyzed previously published TCR beta repertoires from 666 donors and added high-resolution HLA genotyping. Several DR-DQ haplotypes were treated as single units for association and clustering because of strong linkage in the cohort. The T cell repertoires of several hundred subjects were profiled by immunosequencing and related to cytomegalovirus serostatus. The study aimed to test whether cataloging public T cell receptors could reveal signatures of past pathogen exposure. Along with the roughly 610-subject first cohort, a separate validation cohort of over 90 different subjects was used. Rather than drawing on any new phenotypic data, the later analysis identified candidate immune exposures from TCR beta sequences and the way those sequences occurred across donors. In an earlier analysis of around 540 of the donors, high-throughput TCR beta sequencing was used to judge whether each TCR beta V gene segment behaved as functional or pseudogenic.

Worth noting for this clone: Its recognized antigen is unknown. One base away there is no much larger clone; base qualities are not given.

In total, 630 or so healthy bone marrow donors made up the cohort. At the time of sampling, all cohort members were nominally healthy, though unrecorded immune exposures were likely present. The donor was CMV seropositive and was included in the group of some 290 seropositive cohort members. Every donor gave a peripheral blood sample, and the peripheral blood mononuclear cells from that sample were used for TCR beta sequencing. Genomic DNA extraction from the blood cell samples was performed with the Qiagen DNeasy Blood Extraction Kit. The protocol used for the library was the immunoSEQ multiplex PCR assay. For the multiplex PCR, a mixture combining 60 forward primers for TCR Vbeta segments and 13 reverse primers for TCR Jbeta segments was used. The CDR3 region of rearranged TCR beta genes was amplified from genomic DNA with a multiplex PCR assay. The Illumina HiSeq System was used to sequence the amplified TCR beta libraries as 87-base-pair reads. In the authors' own workflow: In a later analysis, 77 million or so unique TCR beta chains were counted across the approximately 640 repertoires, and roughly 11 million of these chains were shared by at least two donors. Raw reads were error-corrected and collapsed into unique sequences by a nearest-neighbor algorithm in which closely related sequences were merged to remove PCR and sequencing errors. CDR3 sequences were aligned to IMGT reference sequences to assign V, D and J gene segments. For a sequence to be retained, a match of at least six nucleotides to both a V gene segment and a J gene segment was required. Rearrangements were classified as productive when the CDR3 lacked stop codons and remained in frame with V and J, and all other rearrangements were classified as non-productive. CDR3 was defined according to IMGT convention as the region running from the second conserved V-encoded cysteine to the conserved J-encoded phenylalanine. Sequences without an unambiguous match to a single V gene segment were excluded from the earlier analysis of several hundred of the donors. In an earlier analysis of about 590 of the donors, a V segment was called functional when productive rearrangements were above 56.7%, and segregating when the standard deviation between donors exceeded 5%. To diagnose cytomegalovirus status from the catalog of TCR beta chain sequences, a statistical classification framework was built. In a later analysis, TCR nucleotide sequences were compared against IMGT/GENE-DB human TR gene sequences so that V and J genes could be assigned. A later analysis assigned CDR3 sequences and most-parsimonious VDJ recombination scenarios with the TCRdist pipeline. A later analysis defined each TCR beta chain by its CDR3 amino acid sequence plus V-gene family, and excluded reads lacking a unique V-gene family. A later analysis removed 592 highly shared, low-generation-probability nucleotide sequences to deal with suspected cross-contamination and a sequencing artifact. In a later analysis, a clonal expansion index was calculated for each public chain from normalized within-repertoire ranks of inferred template counts. Generation probabilities in a later analysis came from a VDJ recombination model fitted to out-of-frame rearrangements, and those results were checked against IGoR. Hypergeometric tests were used in a later analysis to score TCR-TCR, TCR-HLA and TCR-CMV co-occurrence, with a repertoire-size bias correction applied to the TCR pairs. False discovery rates were estimated in a later analysis by permuting HLA or CMV assignments 20 times. In a later analysis, co-occurring TCRs were grouped using DBSCAN, and TCRdist sequence similarity was added for clustering within HLA-allele-positive subsets. Co-occurrence clustering excluded repertoires with fewer than 30,000 or more than 120,000 public chains, plus five with anomalous nucleotide sharing. TCRdb took over this immuneACCESS table, retaining in-frame rearrangements with V and J assigned. Such tables are incomplete; in checked studies, under half of the missing clones stem from an unresolved V gene, and the remainder is unexplained. V and J calls and clone size are as listed in that table; D and trimming were resolved from the DNA. The sample table shows 80,000 to 95,000 clones, and 84% are seen once. The ten largest account for 5.6% of the sample.

Trimming at the junction amounts to 1 base on V and 1 base on J, and the germline ends lie 13 bases apart. The germline V gene yields SGHRS for CDR1 and YFSETQ for CDR2. The CDR3 contains 16 residues, cysteine and phenylalanine counted. The kept DNA is CDR3 alone, 48 bases in frame from the first base. What the work shows at the level of the full study, not this receptor alone: Several of the top co-occurrence clusters appeared to be linked to parvovirus B19, influenza, CMV and Epstein-Barr virus, according to a later analysis. A further reported finding was that TCR beta sequences accurately predicted the HLA-A and HLA-B alleles for most subjects in the first cohort. The authors suggested that the approach could potentially be generalized to other disease states and immunological phenotypes. For the cohort, immune exposure information was limited to CMV serostatus. V-gene and J-gene trimming of TCR beta chains was associated with a missense DCLRE1C variant in a later genetic analysis, and the association was replicated in an independent cohort. This cohort had only TCR beta chains sequenced, and the lack of alpha or paired-chain data limited which features could be detected. Strong co-occurrence of HLA alleles, especially DR and DQ, made assigning TCR associations to individual alleles difficult. A total of 164 TCR beta chains were listed by the study as associated with cytomegalovirus. Most CMV-associated TCR beta chains appeared to be HLA-restricted in a later analysis, and the HLA associations seemed to be driven largely by CMV exposure. A few of the identified cytomegalovirus-associated TCR beta chains were confirmed in vitro to be specific for cytomegalovirus antigens. In a later analysis, TCR association rates were found to vary across HLA loci, with the most associated TCRs seen for DRB1 alleles and the fewest for HLA-C alleles. The sequencing pipeline was judged likely to have produced a cluster of highly shared sequence variants as a technical artifact. While some public TCRs were present in many individuals, most TCR sequences turned up only very rarely across donors. At a false discovery rate of 0.05, a later analysis linked around 17,000 TCR beta sequences to specific HLA alleles. The classifier was reported to diagnose cytomegalovirus status with high specificity and sensitivity in both the original cohort and the validation cohort. Linkage disequilibrium might explain the correlated functional status among segregating V segments, but an unknown experimental factor could not be ruled out. Compared with the approximately 710-donor mean, donors in an Asian-associated ancestry cluster had fewer N-insertions in productive TCRs, according to a later genetic analysis. A later analysis found that HLA-associated TCR beta chains were more clonally expanded and had lower generation probabilities than equally common non-associated chains. Broadly in line with IMGT annotations, most TCR beta V segments showed up in productive rearrangements about 87% or about 30% of the time in an earlier analysis of 450 to 600 of the donors. Because counts were too low, about 18 rarely observed V segments, including chromosome 9 orphons, were excluded from the earlier analysis of roughly 580 of the donors. The 87-base-pair reads could not distinguish some IMGT-functional V segments, including TRBV6-2 and TRBV6-3, so those segments were excluded. Because HLA typing was missing for some donors at each locus, association tests included only the typed subset. Presence/absence analyses assumed roughly uniform sequencing depth across donors, an assumption that may not hold.

This sequence uses TRBV5-1 and TRBJ2-3; the D segment could be TRBD2, given 6 matching bases. Sequenced material: PBMCs. This TCR was sampled from a woman aged 18 to 35 in good health and CMV-seropositive. The CDR3 protein sequence reads: CASSLLQTGGTDTQYF. The DNA sequence is as follows: TGCGCCAGCAGCTTGTTGCAGACGGGGGGCACAGATACGCAGTATTTT.